The present TCR beta chain was sequenced within a study of blood T cell repertoires in COVID-19. Across the study: The United States, Italy and Spain supplied acute and convalescent COVID-19 samples.

V was clipped by 4 bases and J by 5 bases; unmatched bases: 4. The CDR3 runs to 14 residues. Looked up from germline, CDR1 is KGHSH and CDR2 is LQKENI. Authors' analysis steps: Amplification of reference gene primers was used by the study to estimate nucleated cell counts. The protocol was immunoSEQ multiplex PCR, while the TCRdb copy is restricted to in-frame clones and leaves out a portion. For V, J and clone size, that table is used; D and trimming come from the DNA. The sample has 100,000 to 150,000 clones; about 70% are singletons. The rearrangement links TRBV18 to TRBJ2-1; 8 bases agree with TRBD1. The source is a man in his sixties with acute or convalescent COVID-19. Material: peripheral blood. CDR3 amino acids: CASSHRGYDNEQFF. CDR3 nucleotides: TGTGCCAGCTCACACAGGGGGTATGACAATGAGCAGTTCTTC. The variable domain in full, completed from reference TRBV18 and TRBJ2-1, reads NAGVMQNPRHLVRRRGQEARLRCSPMKGHSHVYWYRQLPEEGLKFMVYLQKENIIDESGMPKERFSAEFPKEGPSILRIQQVVRGDSAAYFCASSHRGYDNEQFFGPGTRLTVL.